This T cell receptor beta chain was obtained from a study of OX40 agonist ivuxolimab in advanced cancers. Across the whole study: The group had a mean age of about 60 years, ranged from about 20 to 79, and was around 86% male.

This CDR3 comprises 14 residues. V dropped 4 bases and J dropped 4; count of bases not matched to a gene: 2. The V gene's germline CDR1 is SGHRS and CDR2 YFSETQ. Measured with immunoSEQ multiplex PCR; TCRdb has only the in-frame clones, and not every one. The sample lists about 88,000 clones; 75% to 90% were seen once. The sequences come from CD4+ or CD8+ T cells sorted from blood, collected in a trial of the OX40 agonist ivuxolimab. The sequence came from an adult with an advanced solid tumor such as melanoma, head and neck, liver or kidney cancer. The chain has TRBV5-1 and TRBJ2-3; 11 bases fit TRBD2. The CDR3 here is CASSTTSGADTQYF. The CDR3 region has the DNA TGCGCCAGCAGCACGACTAGCGGGGCAGATACGCAGTATTTT.